This is a list of T cell receptor beta chains from one sample in a study of OX40 agonist ivuxolimab in advanced cancers. Some clones are missing from TCRdb's copy, which holds only in-frame ones; the method was immunoSEQ multiplex PCR. The table includes about 67,000 clones, about nine tenths detected once. This material consisted of CD4+ or CD8+ T cells sorted from blood, taken in a trial of the OX40 agonist ivuxolimab. Every receptor here comes from an adult with an advanced solid tumor such as melanoma, head and neck, liver or kidney cancer. Both conserved end residues are trimmed from each CDR3. Each record gives: CDR3 length, V gene, CDR3 protein.

len: 10; v_gene: TRBV12-5; CDR3aa: ASGLAHTEAF
len: 12; v_gene: TRBV19; CDR3aa: ASSRSATNEKLF
len: 11; v_gene: TRBV28; CDR3aa: ASSWSGGNTIY
len: 11; v_gene: TRBV11-2; CDR3aa: ASSLDYRAEQY
len: 12; v_gene: TRBV6-5; CDR3aa: ASSYGDRAYEQY
len: 12; v_gene: TRBV7-9; CDR3aa: ASSRGLASDTQY
len: 15; v_gene: TRBV5-1; CDR3aa: ASSLESPGRRADTQY
len: 13; v_gene: TRBV7-2; CDR3aa: ASSSWDRGVETQY
len: 11; v_gene: TRBV2; CDR3aa: ASTPQGGEGYT
len: 14; v_gene: TRBV7-9; CDR3aa: ASSPNDGRGNQPQH
len: 13; v_gene: TRBV5-6; CDR3aa: ASSLRRGGNQPQH
len: 15; v_gene: TRBV28; CDR3aa: ASSATPGGGDTGELF